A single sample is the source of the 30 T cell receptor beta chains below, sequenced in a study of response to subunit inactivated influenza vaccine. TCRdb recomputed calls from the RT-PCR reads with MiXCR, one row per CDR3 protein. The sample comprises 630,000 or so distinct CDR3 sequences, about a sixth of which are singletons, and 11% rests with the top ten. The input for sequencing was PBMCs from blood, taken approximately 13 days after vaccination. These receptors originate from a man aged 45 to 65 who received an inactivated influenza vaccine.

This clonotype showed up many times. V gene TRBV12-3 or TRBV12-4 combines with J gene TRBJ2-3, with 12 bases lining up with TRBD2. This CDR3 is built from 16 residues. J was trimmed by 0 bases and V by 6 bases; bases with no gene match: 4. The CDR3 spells CASRRGTSGSTDTQYF. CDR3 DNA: TGTGCCAGCAGACGAGGGACTAGCGGGAGCACAGATACGCAGTATTTT.

This chain's CDR3 is CASSYAGSNYGYTF. The CDR3 DNA follows: TGTGCCAGCAGTTACGCGGGCAGCAACTATGGCTACACCTTC. The V gene is TRBV6-5, the J gene TRBJ1-2; D is uncertain. The V and J ends lost 2 bases and 2 bases respectively, with 9 bases between them. The CDR3 covers 14 residues. Germline V gene data show CDR1 as MNHEY and CDR2 as SVGAGI.

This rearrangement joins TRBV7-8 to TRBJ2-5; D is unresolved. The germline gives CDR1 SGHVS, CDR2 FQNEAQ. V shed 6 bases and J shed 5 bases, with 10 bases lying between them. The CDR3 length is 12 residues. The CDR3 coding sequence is TGTGCCAGCAGGCAGGTCCGGGAGACCCAGTACTTC. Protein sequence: CASRQVRETQYF.

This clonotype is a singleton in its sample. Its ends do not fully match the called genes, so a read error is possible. This CDR3 reads CCARDPGTRGFSAQYF. For the CDR3, the DNA is TGCTGTGCTAGGGATCCCGGGACTAGAGGGTTCTCTGCGCAGTATTTT. The chain has TRBV20-1 and TRBJ2-3; 8 nucleotides agree with TRBD2. The CDR3 spans 16 residues. Germline-derived CDR1 and CDR2 are DFQATT and SNEGSKA (reference sequence).

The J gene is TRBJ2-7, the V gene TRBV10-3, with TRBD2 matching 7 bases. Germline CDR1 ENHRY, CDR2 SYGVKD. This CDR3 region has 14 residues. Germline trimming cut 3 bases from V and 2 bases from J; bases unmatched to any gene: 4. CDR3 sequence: CAISDSRGTYEQYF. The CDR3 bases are TGTGCCATCAGTGACTCGCGGGGGACCTACGAGCAGTACTTC.

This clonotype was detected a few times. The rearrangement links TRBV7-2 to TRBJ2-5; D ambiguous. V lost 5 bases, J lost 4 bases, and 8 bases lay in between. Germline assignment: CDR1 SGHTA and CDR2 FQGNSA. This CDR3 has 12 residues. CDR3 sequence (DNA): TGTGCCAGCAGCCGAAACAGAGAGACCCAGTACTTC. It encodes CASSRNRETQYF.

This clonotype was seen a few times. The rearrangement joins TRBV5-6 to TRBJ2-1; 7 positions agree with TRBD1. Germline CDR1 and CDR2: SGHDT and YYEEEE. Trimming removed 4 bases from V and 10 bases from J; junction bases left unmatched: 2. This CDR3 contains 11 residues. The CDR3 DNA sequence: TGTGCCAGCAGCATGACAGGGGAGCAGTTCTTC. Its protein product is CASSMTGEQFF.

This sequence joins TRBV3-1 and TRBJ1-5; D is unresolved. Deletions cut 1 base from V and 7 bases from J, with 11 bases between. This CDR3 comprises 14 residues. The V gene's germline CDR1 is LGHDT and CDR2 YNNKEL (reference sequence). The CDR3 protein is CASSQAGSRQPQHF. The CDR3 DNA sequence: TGTGCCAGCAGCCAAGCTGGAAGCCGACAGCCCCAGCATTTT.

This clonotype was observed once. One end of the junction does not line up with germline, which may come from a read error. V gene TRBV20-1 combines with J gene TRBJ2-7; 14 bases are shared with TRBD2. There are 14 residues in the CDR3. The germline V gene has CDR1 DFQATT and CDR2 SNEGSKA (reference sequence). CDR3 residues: CSAKGTSGGYEQHF. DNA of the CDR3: TGCAGTGCTAAGGGGACTAGCGGGGGCTACGAGCAGCACTTC.

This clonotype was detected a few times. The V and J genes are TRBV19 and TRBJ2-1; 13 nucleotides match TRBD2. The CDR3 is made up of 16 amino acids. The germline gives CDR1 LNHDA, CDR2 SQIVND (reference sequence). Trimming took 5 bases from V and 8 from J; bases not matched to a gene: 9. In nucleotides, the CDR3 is TGTGCCAGTAGTCCTACTAGCGGGAGGGCCTTCGATGAGCAGTTCTTC. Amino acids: CASSPTSGRAFDEQFF.

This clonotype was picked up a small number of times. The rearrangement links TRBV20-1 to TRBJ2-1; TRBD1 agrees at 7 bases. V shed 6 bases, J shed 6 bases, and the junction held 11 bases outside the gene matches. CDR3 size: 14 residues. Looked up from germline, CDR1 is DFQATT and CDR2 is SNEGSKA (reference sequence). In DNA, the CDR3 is TGCAGTGCGCCATCACAGGGGTTTGGCAATGAGCAGTTCTTC. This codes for CSAPSQGFGNEQFF.

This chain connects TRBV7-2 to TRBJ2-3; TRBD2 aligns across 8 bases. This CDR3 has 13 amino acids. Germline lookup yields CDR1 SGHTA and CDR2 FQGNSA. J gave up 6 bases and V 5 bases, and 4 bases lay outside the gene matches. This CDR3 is CASSQIAGDTQYF. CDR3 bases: TGTGCCAGCAGCCAGATAGCGGGGGATACGCAGTATTTT.

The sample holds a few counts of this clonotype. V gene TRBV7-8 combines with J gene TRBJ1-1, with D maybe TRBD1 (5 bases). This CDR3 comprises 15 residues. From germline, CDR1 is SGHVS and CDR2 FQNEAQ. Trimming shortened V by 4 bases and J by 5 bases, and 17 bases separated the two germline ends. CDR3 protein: CASSYHLTGGTEAFF. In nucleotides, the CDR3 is TGTGCCAGCAGCTACCACCTCACGGGGGGGACTGAAGCTTTCTTT. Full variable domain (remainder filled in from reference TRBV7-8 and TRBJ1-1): GAGVSQSPRYKVAKRGQDVALRCDPISGHVSLFWYQQALGQGPEFLTYFQNEAQLDKSGLPSDRFFAERPEGSVSTLKIQRTQQEDSAVYLCASSYHLTGGTEAFFGQGTRLTVV.

CDR3: CASSWGQNNEKLFF. The CDR3 region has the DNA TGCGCCAGCAGCTGGGGACAGAATAATGAAAAACTGTTTTTT. The rearrangement links TRBV5-1 to TRBJ1-4, with TRBD1 matching 7 bases. V lost 3 bases and J lost 4; bases outside the gene matches: 3. The CDR3 sequence is 14 residues long. Germline loops: CDR1 SGHRS, CDR2 YFSETQ.

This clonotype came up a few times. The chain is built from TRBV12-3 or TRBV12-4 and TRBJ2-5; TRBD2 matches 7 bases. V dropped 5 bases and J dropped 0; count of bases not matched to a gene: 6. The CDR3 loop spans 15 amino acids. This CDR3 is CASSAGRLYQETQYF. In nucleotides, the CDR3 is TGTGCCAGCAGTGCCGGGAGGCTGTACCAAGAGACCCAGTACTTC.

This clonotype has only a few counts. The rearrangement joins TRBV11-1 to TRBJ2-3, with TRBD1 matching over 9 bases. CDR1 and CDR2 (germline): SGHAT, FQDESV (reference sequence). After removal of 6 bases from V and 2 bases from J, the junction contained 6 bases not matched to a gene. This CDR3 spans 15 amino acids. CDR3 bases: TGTGCCAGCAGTTTACAGGGGGCCCTCACAGATACGCAGTATTTT. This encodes CASSLQGALTDTQYF.

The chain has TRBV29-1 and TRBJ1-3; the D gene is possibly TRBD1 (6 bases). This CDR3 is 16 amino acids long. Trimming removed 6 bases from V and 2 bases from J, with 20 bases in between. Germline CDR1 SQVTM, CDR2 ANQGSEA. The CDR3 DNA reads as TGCAGCGTCGCCGAATCCACAGGGATTGCTGGAAACACCATATATTTT. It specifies CSVAESTGIAGNTIYF.

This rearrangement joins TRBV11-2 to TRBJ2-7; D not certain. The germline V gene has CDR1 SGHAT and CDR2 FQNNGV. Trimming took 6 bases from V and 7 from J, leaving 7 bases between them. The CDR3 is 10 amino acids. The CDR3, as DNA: TGTGCCAGCAGGAAAAATGAGCAGTACTTC. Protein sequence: CASRKNEQYF.

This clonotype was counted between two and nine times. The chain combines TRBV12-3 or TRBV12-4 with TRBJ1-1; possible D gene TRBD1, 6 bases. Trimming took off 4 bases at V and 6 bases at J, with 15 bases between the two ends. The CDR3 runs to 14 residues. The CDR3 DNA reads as TGTGCCAGCAGTTGGAACAGGGCGTTCCCTGAAGCTTTCTTT. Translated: CASSWNRAFPEAFF.

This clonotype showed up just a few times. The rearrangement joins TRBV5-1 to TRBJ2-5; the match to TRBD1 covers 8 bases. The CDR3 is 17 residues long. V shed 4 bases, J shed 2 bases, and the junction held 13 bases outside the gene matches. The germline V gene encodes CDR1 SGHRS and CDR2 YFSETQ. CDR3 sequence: CASSQWTGKRKQETQYF. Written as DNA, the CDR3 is TGCGCCAGCAGCCAATGGACAGGGAAAAGGAAACAAGAGACCCAGTACTTC.

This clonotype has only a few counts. The CDR3 region is CASSDRGEGETQYF. The DNA for the CDR3 is TGTGCCAGCAGCGACAGGGGCGAGGGAGAGACCCAGTACTTC. The V call is TRBV21-1, the J call TRBJ2-5; the D segment call TRBD1 is taken from the table without a DNA check. TRBV21-1 is shown as a pseudogene. This CDR3 has 14 amino acids.

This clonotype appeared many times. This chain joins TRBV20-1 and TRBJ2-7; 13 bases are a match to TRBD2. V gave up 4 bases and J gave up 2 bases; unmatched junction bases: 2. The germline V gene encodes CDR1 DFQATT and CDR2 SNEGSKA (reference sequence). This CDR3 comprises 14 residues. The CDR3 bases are TGCAGTGCTACGGGACTAGCGGGAACCTACGAGCAGTACTTC. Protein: CSATGLAGTYEQYF.

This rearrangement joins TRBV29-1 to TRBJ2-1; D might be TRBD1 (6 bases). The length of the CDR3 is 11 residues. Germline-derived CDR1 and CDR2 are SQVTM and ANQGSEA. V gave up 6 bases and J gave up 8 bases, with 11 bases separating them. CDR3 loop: CSVSQGDEQFF. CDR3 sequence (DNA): TGCAGCGTGTCACAGGGAGATGAGCAGTTCTTC.

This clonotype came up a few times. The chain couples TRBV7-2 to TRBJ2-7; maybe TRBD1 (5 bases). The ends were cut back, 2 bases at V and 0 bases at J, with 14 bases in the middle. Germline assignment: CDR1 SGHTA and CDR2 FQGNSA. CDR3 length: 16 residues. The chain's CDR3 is CASSLSTGRISYEQYF. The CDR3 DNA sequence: TGTGCCAGCAGCTTATCCACAGGCCGGATCTCCTACGAGCAGTACTTC.

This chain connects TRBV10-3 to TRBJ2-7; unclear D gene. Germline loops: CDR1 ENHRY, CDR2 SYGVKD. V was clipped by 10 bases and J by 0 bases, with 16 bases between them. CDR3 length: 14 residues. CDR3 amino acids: CATKELISSYEQYF. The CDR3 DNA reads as TGTGCCACAAAGGAACTGATAAGCTCCTACGAGCAGTACTTC.

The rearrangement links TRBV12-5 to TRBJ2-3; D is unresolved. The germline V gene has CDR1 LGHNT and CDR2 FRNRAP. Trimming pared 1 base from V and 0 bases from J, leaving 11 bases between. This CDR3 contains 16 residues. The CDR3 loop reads CASGLGRTGSTDTQYF. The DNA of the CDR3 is TGTGCTAGTGGTTTGGGACGGACGGGTAGCACAGATACGCAGTATTTT.

CDR3 loop: CASRERTGAYEQYF. Here the CDR3 DNA reads TGTGCCAGCAGGGAAAGGACAGGGGCCTACGAGCAGTACTTC. V is TRBV6-1 and J is TRBJ2-7, with 9 bases matching TRBD1. The CDR3 consists of 14 residues. The V segment lost 6 bases and the J segment 2 bases; nucleotides outside the gene matches: 5. From germline, CDR1 is MNHNS and CDR2 SASEGT.

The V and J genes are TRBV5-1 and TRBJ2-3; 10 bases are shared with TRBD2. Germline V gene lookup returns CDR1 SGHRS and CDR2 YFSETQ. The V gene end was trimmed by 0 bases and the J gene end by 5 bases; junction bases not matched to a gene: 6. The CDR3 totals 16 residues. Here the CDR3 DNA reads TGCGCCAGCAGCTTGGGTCCTAGCGGGGGTGGAGATACGCAGTATTTT. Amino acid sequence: CASSLGPSGGGDTQYF.

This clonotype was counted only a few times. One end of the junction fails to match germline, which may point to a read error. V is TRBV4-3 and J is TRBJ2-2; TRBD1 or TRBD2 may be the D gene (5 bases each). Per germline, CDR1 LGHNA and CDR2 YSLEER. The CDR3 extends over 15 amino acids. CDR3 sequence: CASSQAASLTGDLFF. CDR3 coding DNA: TGCGCCAGCAGCCAAGCGGCCAGCCTCACCGGGGACCTGTTTTTT.

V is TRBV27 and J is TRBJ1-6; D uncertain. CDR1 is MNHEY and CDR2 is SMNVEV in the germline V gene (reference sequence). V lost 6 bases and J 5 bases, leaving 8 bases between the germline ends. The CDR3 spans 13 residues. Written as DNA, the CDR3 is TGTGCCAGCAGGCTTTACGATAATTCACCCCTCCACTTT. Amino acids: CASRLYDNSPLHF.